This T cell receptor beta chain comes out of a study of blood T cell repertoires in COVID-19 (dated by TCRdb to the early 2020s). Context from the whole study: The collaborator samples originated in the United States, Italy and Spain and spanned the acute and convalescent phases of COVID-19. The prospective study material was composed of cDNA or gDNA derived from T cells, B-cell-depleted T cells, or PBMCs. The dataset comprised deeply sampled blood TCRbeta repertoires from subjects exposed to, actively infected with, or recovered from COVID-19. Nearly every sample came with metadata listing a de-identified subject ID, COVID-19 status, age in years and sex. Where available, HLA class I and class II types were obtained from metadata supplied by the sample provider rather than from assay-based typing. The repertoires were released in a freely available public database intended as a resource for research on the immune response to SARS-CoV-2. Samples came from the ongoing ImmuneRACE study (first 160 participants) plus 1,254 subjects from 6 global collaborators.

The full study reports these points: The quantity of clinical and demographic metadata differed by source and by participant and was supplied without curation.

Note on this clone: There is no known antigen for this receptor. Per-base qualities were not stored, and no clone one base away is much larger.

Relative to germline, V is 3 bases shorter and J is 9 bases shorter, with 9 bases between their ends. CDR1 is given as MNHEY and CDR2 as SMNVEV, both from the germline V gene (reference sequence). The CDR3 covers 12 residues, taking in both the cysteine and the phenylalanine. Only the CDR3 part of the read is kept: 36 bases, read in frame from the first base. TCRbeta CDR3 regions were amplified from genomic DNA by means of the immunoSEQ Assay, a bias-controlled multiplex PCR. The original methods were these. Nucleated cell counts per sample were estimated from amplification of reference gene primers within the assay. Sequence reads were collapsed and filtered to measure the absolute abundance of every unique TCRbeta CDR3 rearrangement. For each sample, productive Simpson clonality was calculated as the square root of Simpson's diversity index across productive rearrangements. Entries here come from immuneACCESS through TCRdb and include only in-frame sequences with V and J called. Some clones fail to appear in such tables; in the studies checked, an unresolved V gene covers under half of the shortfall, and the cause of the remainder is unknown. D and trimming come from the DNA, and the V and J calls and clone size come from that table. Recorded for this sample are about 170,000 clones; roughly 93% of them occurred a single time. The ten largest clones take up around 5% of the sample.

In Seattle, one collaborating source enrolled patients while the infection was active and tracked those patients longitudinally over the course of disease. Each collaborating institution followed its own protocols to collect whole blood in K2EDTA tubes. Collaborator samples were shipped for TCRbeta analysis as frozen whole blood, isolated PBMCs, or DNA extracted from either sample type. The sample consisted of peripheral blood. The sequence was collected from a young man with COVID-19, enrolled during active disease. The chain couples TRBV27 to TRBJ2-1, with the D segment identity uncertain. The CDR3 loop reads CASSFSVGEQFF. The DNA sequence follows: TGTGCCAGCAGTTTTTCCGTCGGTGAGCAGTTCTTC.